This is a list of T cell receptor beta chains from one sample in a study of breast tumors, draining lymph nodes, adjacent tissues. TCRdb reanalysed the multiplex PCR reads using MiXCR and keeps one entry per CDR3 protein. The sample shows 200,000 to 250,000 distinct CDR3 sequences, 32% of them seen only once. Material: axillary lymph node tissue. Every receptor here comes from a female donor with breast cancer. Some clones in this sample may be carry-over from other donors' samples. Both conserved end residues are part of each CDR3. A D gene is named only where the DNA matches it firmly. Size tells how often a clone was seen (once, few, many) or the class of an expanded clone, and some rows leave it out.

V	J	D	size	CDR3	DNA
TRBV7-9	TRBJ2-7	TRBD2	.	CASSRTSGRREQYF	TGTGCCAGCAGCCGGACTAGCGGGAGGAGGGAGCAGTACTTC
TRBV24-1	TRBJ2-3	.	.	CATSDGGRGLSYNEQYF	TGTGCCACCAGTGATGGAGGGAGGGGGCTCTCCTACAATGAGCAGTATTTT
TRBV12-3/TRBV12-4	TRBJ2-2	.	many	CASSLLQAGTGELFF	TGTGCCAGCAGTTTGCTCCAGGCGGGCACCGGGGAGCTGTTTTTT
TRBV5-1	TRBJ1-2	.	many	CASSLEGTPKGYTF	TGCGCCAGCAGCTTGGAGGGGACACCTAAAGGCTACACCTTC
TRBV15	TRBJ1-5	TRBD1	.	CATSSDRAAQPQHF	TGTGCCACCAGCTCCGACAGGGCCGCTCAGCCCCAGCATTTT
TRBV6-2/TRBV6-3	TRBJ1-2	TRBD1	many	CASSHSDRGLGYTF	TGTGCCAGCAGTCACTCGGACAGGGGGCTTGGCTACACCTTC
TRBV6-5	TRBJ2-2	.	many	CASNRRHNTGELFF	TGTGCCAGCAACCGAAGACACAACACCGGGGAGCTGTTTTTT
TRBV7-9	TRBJ1-3	.	.	CASSLRVAKVSGNTIYF	TGTGCCAGCAGCTTACGTGTGGCTAAAGTCTCTGGAAACACCATATATTTT
TRBV7-2	TRBJ1-3	.	.	CASTWGWSGRNGNPIYF	TGTGCCAGCACCTGGGGGTGGTCCGGGAGGAACGGAAACCCCATATATTTT
TRBV11-3	TRBJ2-7	.	many	CASRSKGSGSYEQYF	TGTGCCAGCCGATCCAAAGGGAGTGGGTCCTACGAGCAGTACTTC
TRBV29-1	TRBJ1-5	TRBD1	.	CSTRQGARGAQPF	TGCAGCACAAGACAGGGGGCTCGGGGGGCCCAGCCATTT
TRBV7-9	TRBJ1-6	TRBD1	many	CASSPTGGAGNSPLHF	TGTGCCAGCAGCCCCACAGGGGGCGCCGGTAATTCACCCCTCCACTTT
TRBV7-9	TRBJ1-4	.	many	CASSLDLTVGEKLFF	TGTGCCAGCAGCTTAGATTTAACAGTAGGTGAAAAACTGTTTTTT
TRBV30	TRBJ2-3	TRBD2	few	CAWSVGGAGANTDTQYF	TGTGCCTGGAGTGTAGGGGGAGCGGGGGCTAACACAGATACGCAGTATTTT
TRBV11-2	TRBJ2-1	TRBD2	once	CASSLSGGVSFYNEQFF	TGTGCCAGCAGCCTTTCTGGGGGGGTCTCGTTCTACAATGAGCAGTTCTTC
TRBV18	TRBJ2-5	.	many	CASSPTGIETQYF	TGTGCCAGCTCACCAACAGGGATAGAGACCCAGTACTTC
TRBV27	TRBJ2-5	.	many	CASSLRLLETQYF	TGTGCCAGCAGTTTGAGATTGTTAGAGACCCAGTACTTC
TRBV30	TRBJ1-5	.	.	CVWSTGSGRQPQHF	TGTGTCTGGAGTACAGGGTCGGGGCGGCAGCCCCAGCATTTT
TRBV9	TRBJ2-7	TRBD2	many	CASSVGLADYEQYF	TGTGCCAGCAGCGTAGGTCTAGCGGACTACGAGCAGTACTTC
TRBV5-1	TRBJ2-7	.	many	CASSLGVGQRSYEQYF	TGCGCCAGCAGCTTGGGGGTAGGACAGCGCTCCTACGAGCAGTACTTC
TRBV19	TRBJ1-1	.	.	CASSIAIQNTEAFF	TGTGCCAGTAGTATTGCTATTCAGAACACTGAAGCTTTCTTT
TRBV11-2	TRBJ2-3	.	many	CASSLGDGNTDTQYF	TGTGCCAGCAGCTTAGGGGACGGCAACACAGATACGCAGTATTTT
TRBV6-6	TRBJ2-5	TRBD2	many	CASPRRGYQETQYF	TGTGCCAGCCCCAGGCGGGGGTACCAAGAGACCCAGTACTTC
TRBV30	TRBJ2-2	TRBD2	many	CAWSLSGKVPGELFF	TGTGCCTGGAGTCTTAGCGGGAAGGTCCCCGGGGAGCTGTTTTTT
TRBV7-2	TRBJ1-4	.	.	CASSPGRDVKLFF	TGTGCCAGCAGCCCTGGGAGGGACGTGAAACTGTTTTTT
TRBV5-1	TRBJ2-1	TRBD2	few	CASGPSGSSYNEQFF	TGCGCCAGCGGCCCAAGCGGGAGCTCCTACAATGAGCAGTTCTTC
TRBV20-1	TRBJ2-3	TRBD2	.	CSGGGITDTQYF	TGCAGTGGCGGGGGAATCACAGATACGCAGTATTTT
TRBV14	TRBJ2-5	TRBD1	many	CASSRTGVETQYF	TGTGCCAGCAGCCGAACAGGGGTGGAGACCCAGTACTTC
TRBV12-3/TRBV12-4	TRBJ1-4	TRBD1	once	CASSLIRGAGGRKNDKLFF	TGTGCCAGCAGTTTAATCCGTGGGGCAGGGGGTCGAAAGAATGACAAACTGTTTTTT
TRBV6-6	TRBJ1-5	.	.	CASSHNSGRGQPQHF	TGTGCCAGCAGTCACAACTCGGGCAGGGGCCAGCCCCAGCATTTT
TRBV9	TRBJ1-4	.	many	CASSVVGRDGPKTTNEKLFF	TGTGCCAGCAGCGTAGTGGGCAGGGATGGACCAAAGACAACTAATGAAAAACTGTTTTTT
TRBV12-3/TRBV12-4	TRBJ2-1	TRBD1	many	CASSNPGTGSNEQFF	TGTGCCAGCAGTAACCCCGGGACAGGGAGCAATGAGCAGTTCTTC
TRBV5-4	TRBJ2-5	.	.	CVSSLGAHRTGETQYF	TGTGTCAGCAGCTTGGGGGCCCACCGAACGGGAGAGACCCAGTACTTC
TRBV7-6	TRBJ2-2	.	many	CASSLGRTRGTTGELFF	TGTGCCAGCAGCTTAGGGCGAACTAGAGGTACCACCGGGGAGCTGTTTTTT
TRBV20-1	TRBJ2-3	.	many	CSATSLRGSTDTQYF	TGCAGTGCTACCAGCTTGCGCGGGAGCACAGATACGCAGTATTTT
TRBV19	TRBJ1-6	.	.	CASTPWPLHARPLHF	TGTGCCAGTACCCCCTGGCCCCTTCATGCCCGCCCCCTCCACTTT
TRBV20-1	TRBJ2-3	.	many	CSAEGGEGLDTQYF	TGCAGTGCTGAAGGGGGAGAGGGCCTGGATACGCAGTATTTT
TRBV9	TRBJ2-1	.	many	CASSVVGDEQFF	TGTGCCAGCAGCGTAGTAGGGGATGAGCAGTTCTTC
TRBV7-2	TRBJ2-2	.	many	CASSIDKAGELFF	TGTGCCAGCAGCATAGACAAGGCCGGGGAGCTGTTTTTT
TRBV7-9	TRBJ2-5	.	many	CASSPTRQTQETQYF	TGTGCCAGCAGCCCTACCCGACAGACACAAGAGACCCAGTACTTC
TRBV6-5	TRBJ2-7	TRBD1	many	CASSPVGTGGREQYF	TGTGCCAGCAGTCCCGTTGGGACAGGGGGGCGCGAGCAGTACTTC
TRBV29-1	TRBJ2-5	.	.	CSAVLVETQYF	TGCAGCGCTGTACTGGTAGAGACCCAGTACTTC
TRBV5-1	TRBJ2-3	.	.	CASSLIAGPTDTQYF	TGCGCCAGCAGCTTGATTGCGGGACCGACAGATACGCAGTATTTT
TRBV5-5	TRBJ2-7	.	many	CASSLAGNPYEQYF	TGTGCCAGCAGCTTAGCAGGGAACCCCTACGAGCAGTACTTC
TRBV24-1	TRBJ2-1	.	many	CATSDPGTYNEQFF	TGTGCCACCAGTGATCCCGGTACCTACAATGAGCAGTTCTTC
TRBV4-2	TRBJ1-4	TRBD1	.	CASSQGVGDRVRGLFF	TGTGCCAGCAGCCAAGGAGTTGGTGACAGGGTGCGAGGACTGTTTTTT
TRBV12-3/TRBV12-4	TRBJ2-5	.	many	CASSAPGTQYF	TGTGCCAGCAGCGCCCCGGGGACCCAGTACTTC
TRBV6-5	TRBJ2-4	.	few	CASSYLQSKNIQYF	TGTGCCAGCAGTTATTTGCAGTCCAAAAACATTCAGTACTTC
TRBV24-1	TRBJ2-5	.	.	CATSDSGEMEETQYF	TGTGCCACCAGTGATTCAGGAGAGATGGAGGAGACCCAGTACTTC
TRBV7-2	TRBJ2-2	.	many	CAHSLRRTGELFF	TGTGCCCACAGCTTACGGAGGACCGGGGAGCTGTTTTTT
TRBV12-3/TRBV12-4	TRBJ2-7	TRBD2	many	CASSLSGRVGGEQYF	TGTGCCAGCAGTCTGAGCGGGAGGGTAGGGGGCGAGCAGTACTTC
TRBV7-2	TRBJ2-3	TRBD2	many	CASSGTSGVLTDTQYF	TGTGCCAGCAGCGGGACTAGCGGGGTCCTCACAGATACGCAGTATTTT
TRBV5-1	TRBJ1-2	.	.	CASSLAGTSAYTF	TGCGCCAGCAGCTTGGCAGGGACTAGTGCCTACACCTTC